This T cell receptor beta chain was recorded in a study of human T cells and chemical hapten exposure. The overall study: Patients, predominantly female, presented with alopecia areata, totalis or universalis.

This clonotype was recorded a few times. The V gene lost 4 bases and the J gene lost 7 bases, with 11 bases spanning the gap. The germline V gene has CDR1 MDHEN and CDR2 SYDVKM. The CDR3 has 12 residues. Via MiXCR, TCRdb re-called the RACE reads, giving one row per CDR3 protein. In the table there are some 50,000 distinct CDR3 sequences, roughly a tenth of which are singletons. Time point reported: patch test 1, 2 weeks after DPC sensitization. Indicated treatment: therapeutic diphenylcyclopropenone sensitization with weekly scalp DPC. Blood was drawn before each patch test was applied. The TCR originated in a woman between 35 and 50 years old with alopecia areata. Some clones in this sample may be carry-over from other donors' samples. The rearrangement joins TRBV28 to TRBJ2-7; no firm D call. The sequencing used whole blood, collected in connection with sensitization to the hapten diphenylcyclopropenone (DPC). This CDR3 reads CASSSLRGEQYF. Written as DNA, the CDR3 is TGTGCCAGCAGTTCCCTAAGAGGAGAGCAGTACTTC.